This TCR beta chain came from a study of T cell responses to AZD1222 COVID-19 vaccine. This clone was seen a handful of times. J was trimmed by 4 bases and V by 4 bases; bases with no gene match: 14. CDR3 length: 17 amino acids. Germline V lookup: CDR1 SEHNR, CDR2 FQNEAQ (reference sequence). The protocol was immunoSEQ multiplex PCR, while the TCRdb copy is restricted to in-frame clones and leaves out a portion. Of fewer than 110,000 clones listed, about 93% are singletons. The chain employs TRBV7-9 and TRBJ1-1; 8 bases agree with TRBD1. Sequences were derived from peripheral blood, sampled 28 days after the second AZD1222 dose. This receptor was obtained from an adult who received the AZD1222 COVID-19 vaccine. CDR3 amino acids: CASSSGQGPFVVTEAFF. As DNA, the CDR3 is TGTGCCAGCAGCTCTGGACAGGGCCCTTTCGTCGTCACTGAAGCTTTCTTT.